The 20 T cell receptor beta chains in this list originate from one sample, sequenced in a study of T-cell memory formation after mild COVID-19. One entry per CDR3 protein, called by TCRdb with MiXCR from the 5' RACE reads. This table has about 190,000 distinct CDR3 sequences, approximately 16% appearing once. The sample consisted of PBMCs or a T cell subset sorted from them (not recorded which). The receptors shown here come from an adult woman who had mild COVID-19 (a few samples of this study predate the infection). Cell type and time point are not known.

This clonotype came up many times. The chain links TRBV15 to TRBJ1-2; 7 nucleotides agree with TRBD1. This CDR3 is 14 amino acids long. Germline V gene sequence: CDR1 LNHNV, CDR2 YYDKDF (reference sequence). V shed 0 bases, J shed 8 bases, and the junction held 6 bases outside the gene matches. The CDR3 sequence is CATSRDRQGWGYTF. CDR3 DNA sequence: TGTGCCACCAGCAGAGATAGACAGGGATGGGGCTACACCTTC.

This CDR3 is CASSLGLADSYEQYF. The CDR3 nucleotides are TGTGCCAGCAGCTTAGGACTAGCGGACTCCTACGAGCAGTACTTC. The rearrangement joins TRBV5-6 to TRBJ2-7; 10 bases are shared with TRBD2. The V segment lost 2 bases and the J segment 0 bases; nucleotides outside the gene matches: 2. This CDR3 is built from 15 residues. CDR1 SGHDT and CDR2 YYEEEE come from the germline V gene.

At least ten counts were recorded for this clonotype. The chain combines TRBV29-1 with TRBJ2-1, with a weak D call TRBD1 (6 bases). CDR3 size: 11 residues. Germline V gives CDR1 SQVTM, CDR2 ANQGSEA. V lost 3 bases and J 8 bases, leaving 8 bases between the germline ends. The CDR3 bases are TGCAGCGTTGAGTGGGGGCATGAGCAGTTCTTC. Translating it yields CSVEWGHEQFF.

The table lists this clonotype with a few counts. The junction does not match germline at one end; this may be a read error. V usage is TRBV7-7 and J usage is TRBJ2-2; TRBD1 matches 7 bases. The CDR3 is 15 amino acids. Germline V gene lookup returns CDR1 SSHAT and CDR2 FNYEAQ (reference sequence). The CDR3 DNA follows: TGTGCTAGCAGCTTAAATCCCAGGGGGACCGGGGAGCTGTTTTTT. Amino acid sequence: CASSLNPRGTGELFF.

This clonotype was seen only a few times. CDR3 in amino acids: CASSLAGHNSPLHF. The CDR3 DNA reads as TGTGCCAGCAGTTTGGCGGGGCATAATTCACCCCTCCACTTT. V and J are TRBV12-3 or TRBV12-4 and TRBJ1-6, with TRBD1 as a possible D gene (5 bases). The CDR3 totals 14 residues. V was trimmed by 3 bases and J by 5 bases, leaving 8 bases between them.

This clonotype was seen ten or more times. The rearrangement links TRBV2 to TRBJ1-5, with D hard to call. This CDR3 contains 17 residues. Trimming removed 6 bases from V and 2 bases from J, with 20 bases in between. Per germline, CDR1 SNHLY and CDR2 FYNNEI. The CDR3 bases are TGTGCCAGCAGCCACGAACAGTGGAACGAGGGCAATCAGCCCCAGCATTTT. Its protein is CASSHEQWNEGNQPQHF.

This clonotype was seen only a few times. V usage is TRBV7-2 and J usage is TRBJ2-7; 9 bases line up with TRBD2. The length of the CDR3 is 16 residues. Trimming took 7 bases from V and 3 from J; bases not matched to a gene: 13. CDR1 and CDR2 (germline): SGHTA, FQGNSA. The CDR3 spells CASTLGAGGGYYEQYF. As DNA, the CDR3 is TGTGCCAGCACCCTCGGAGCGGGGGGCGGATACTACGAGCAGTACTTC. Full variable domain (missing parts from reference TRBV7-2 and TRBJ2-7): GAGVSQSPSNKVTEKGKDVELRCDPISGHTALYWYRQSLGQGLEFLIYFQGNSAPDKSGLPSDRFSAERTGGSVSTLTIQRTQQEDSAVYLCASTLGAGGGYYEQYFGPGTRLTVT.

V is TRBV5-8 and J is TRBJ1-1; TRBD1 is a possible D gene (5 bases). V dropped 3 bases and J dropped 0 bases, with 9 bases sitting between them. CDR1 is SGHTS, CDR2 YDEGEE, per germline. The CDR3 consists of 14 residues. The CDR3 DNA reads as TGTGCCAGCAGCTACGACAGAATGAACACTGAAGCTTTCTTT. It yields the protein CASSYDRMNTEAFF.

This chain uses TRBV3-1 with TRBJ2-5; D is perhaps TRBD1 or TRBD2 (5 bases each). CDR1 LGHDT and CDR2 YNNKEL come from the germline V gene (reference sequence). The CDR3 covers 13 residues. The germline V and J ends were trimmed by 0 bases and 7 bases, with 9 bases remaining between them. CDR3: CASSQDERGTQYF. The DNA for the CDR3 is TGTGCCAGCAGCCAAGATGAGAGGGGGACCCAGTACTTC.

This clonotype was seen only a few times. The chain links TRBV30 to TRBJ1-5; D remains unclear. V was cut by 3 bases and J by 4 bases, with 16 bases left in between. The CDR3 length is 15 residues. Germline CDR1 reads GTSNPN; CDR2 reads SVGIG (reference sequence). The CDR3 loop reads CAWRLPGIRNQPQHF. The CDR3 coding sequence is TGTGCCTGGAGACTACCGGGAATTAGGAATCAGCCCCAGCATTTT. The variable domain in full, completed from reference TRBV30 and TRBJ1-5, reads SQTIHQWPATLVQPVGSPLSLECTVEGTSNPNLYWYRQAAGRGLQLLFYSVGIGQISSEVPQNLSASRPQDRQFILSSKKLLLSDSGFYLCAWRLPGIRNQPQHFGDGTRLSIL.

The sample holds a few counts of this clonotype. CDR3 sequence: CSARSFLAGAYEQYF. CDR3 bases: TGCAGTGCCAGGTCGTTTTTAGCGGGAGCCTACGAGCAGTACTTC. This rearrangement joins TRBV20-1 to TRBJ2-7, with 9 bases identical to TRBD2. Per germline, CDR1 DFQATT and CDR2 SNEGSKA (reference sequence). This CDR3 is 15 amino acids long. Germline trimming cut 6 bases from V and 2 bases from J; bases unmatched to any gene: 11.

The chain couples TRBV20-1 to TRBJ2-7, with TRBD1 as a possible D gene (6 bases). V shed 4 bases and J shed 0 bases, with 13 bases lying between them. Germline-derived CDR1 and CDR2 are DFQATT and SNEGSKA (reference sequence). There are 14 residues in the CDR3. CDR3 sequence reads: CSATPGHSSYEQYF. The CDR3 nucleotides are TGCAGTGCTACCCCGGGACACAGCTCCTACGAGCAGTACTTC.

In its sample, this clonotype was seen a few times. This sequence joins TRBV5-1 and TRBJ1-1; 10 positions match TRBD1. The CDR3 extends over 14 amino acids. Trimming took 3 bases from V and 3 from J; bases not matched to a gene: 2. From germline, CDR1 is SGHRS and CDR2 YFSETQ. In DNA, the CDR3 is TGCGCCAGCAGCTCGACAGGGGGCTACACTGAAGCTTTCTTT. Translation gives CASSSTGGYTEAFF.

J is TRBJ2-7 and V is TRBV15; 8 nucleotides agree with TRBD2. The V gene end was trimmed by 5 bases and the J gene end by 6 bases; junction bases not matched to a gene: 12. The germline V gene has CDR1 LNHNV and CDR2 YYDKDF (reference sequence). CDR3 length: 15 residues. CDR3 residues: CATSQDLAGLREQYF. The DNA of the CDR3 is TGTGCCACCAGCCAAGACCTAGCGGGCTTACGCGAGCAGTACTTC.

The chain is built from TRBV20-1 and TRBJ1-4; D may be TRBD1 (6 bases). The length of the CDR3 is 14 residues. CDR1 and CDR2 from the germline V gene are DFQATT and SNEGSKA (reference sequence). The V end lost 4 bases, the J end lost 7 bases, and 16 bases lay between the germline ends. CDR3 sequence: CSAKTQGFFEKLFF. As DNA, the CDR3 is TGCAGTGCTAAAACACAGGGTTTCTTTGAAAAACTGTTTTTT.

The chain is built from TRBV7-6 and TRBJ2-7; 8 bases align to TRBD2. Germline V gene data show CDR1 as SGHVS and CDR2 as FNYEAQ. The CDR3 extends over 17 amino acids. J lost 5 bases, V lost 0 bases, and 12 bases had no gene match. CDR3 protein: CASSLAPPGGPSDEQYF. The CDR3 DNA reads TGTGCCAGCAGCTTAGCCCCCCCGGGAGGGCCGAGCGACGAGCAGTACTTC.

The chain is built from TRBV7-8 and TRBJ1-1; no definite D call. From germline, CDR1 is SGHVS and CDR2 FQNEAQ. The CDR3 is 15 amino acids. V gave up 2 bases and J gave up 1 base, with 11 bases separating them. The CDR3 nucleotides are TGTGCCAGCAGCTTATCGGCGGGAGCGAACACTGAAGCTTTCTTT. Its protein is CASSLSAGANTEAFF.

The CDR3: CASSFDLSGANVLTF. CDR3 sequence (DNA): TGTGCCAGCAGCTTTGATCTCTCTGGGGCCAACGTCCTGACTTTC. The chain employs TRBV7-9 and TRBJ2-6; D gene uncertain. CDR3 length: 15 amino acids. V was shortened by 3 bases and J by 0 bases, with 6 bases between the two germline ends. Germline V lookup: CDR1 SEHNR, CDR2 FQNEAQ (reference sequence). Looking up the rest from reference TRBV7-9 and TRBJ2-6 gives the full variable domain: DTGVSQNPRHKITKRGQNVTFRCDPISEHNRLYWYRQTLGQGPEFLTYFQNEAQLEKSRLLSDRFSAERPKGSFSTLEIQRTEQGDSAMYLCASSFDLSGANVLTFGAGSRLTVL.

The V call is TRBV7-9, the J call TRBJ2-1, with TRBD2 identical over 10 bases. V lost 1 base to trimming and J lost 7 bases; unmatched junction nucleotides: 7. Germline V lookup: CDR1 SEHNR, CDR2 FQNEAQ (reference sequence). The CDR3 sequence is 16 residues long. The CDR3 DNA follows: TGTGCCAGCAGCTTAGTGGCCCTAGCGGGAGTTAATGAGCAGTTCTTC. Translated: CASSLVALAGVNEQFF.

The genes are TRBV18 and TRBJ1-1, with TRBD1 identical over 9 bases. In germline, CDR1 is KGHSH, CDR2 LQKENI. The CDR3 runs to 16 residues. The J segment lost 0 bases and the V segment lost 6 bases, leaving 8 bases of the junction unmatched. CDR3: CASSLGTGKLNTEAFF. DNA of the CDR3: TGTGCCAGCTCCCTGGGGACAGGGAAGTTGAACACTGAAGCTTTCTTT.